This T cell receptor beta chain stems from a study of blood T cell repertoires in COVID-19. Study overall: The cDNA or gDNA used as material had been derived from T cells, B-cell-depleted T cells, or PBMCs.

Residents of 24 US areas, aged 18 to 89 years, made up the participants. Cohorts were determined from participant-reported clinical history. Sequencing used immunoSEQ multiplex PCR; TCRdb keeps in-frame clones, though not all of them. The data show roughly 240,000 clones, 75% to 85% seen once. CDR3 length: 14 residues. Germline loops: CDR1 SGHDT, CDR2 YYEEEE. V gave up 0 bases and J gave up 4 bases, with 10 bases separating them. This chain connects TRBV5-6 to TRBJ1-1; no definite D call. Sequencing was carried out using PBMCs or T cells enriched from blood (not recorded which). The TCR comes from a woman in her 50s with acute COVID-19. CDR3: CASSLGARGTEAFF. The CDR3 region has the DNA TGTGCCAGCAGCTTGGGGGCGCGGGGCACTGAAGCTTTCTTT.